This TCR beta chain derives from a study of resident and recirculating memory T cells in vitiligo. Whole-study context: Whole samples, not sorted cells, were homogenized and used for genomic DNA extraction. Study-wide results and caveats: Clonality differed among vitiligo lesions, with no unique dominant clone.

This table comes from immunoSEQ multiplex PCR, and its TCRdb copy is limited to in-frame clones, with some not included. The profile covers tens of thousands of clones, with around 90% appearing a single time and roughly 5% taken by the ten largest. To note about this clone: What it recognizes is unknown.

With V trimmed by 5 bases and J by 2 bases, 7 bases remained unmatched. CDR1 SGHVS and CDR2 FNYEAQ come from the germline V gene. This CDR3 comprises 17 residues. Sequenced material: blood. The chain links TRBV7-6 to TRBJ2-6; 9 bases align to TRBD1. This TCR derives from a male donor with vitiligo. CDR3 protein: CASSIGQGRTGANVLTF. CDR3 nucleotide sequence: TGTGCCAGCAGCATCGGACAGGGGAGGACTGGGGCCAACGTCCTGACTTTC.